This TCR beta chain was sequenced in a study of OX40 agonist ivuxolimab in advanced cancers. Study at large: Partial responses were achieved by three patients, one with hepatocellular carcinoma and two with cutaneous melanoma.

CDR3 length: 14 amino acids. V shed 2 bases and J shed 4 bases, with 12 bases lying between them. The germline V gene has CDR1 LNHDA and CDR2 SQIVND (reference sequence). The protocol was immunoSEQ multiplex PCR, while the TCRdb copy is restricted to in-frame clones and leaves out a portion. The sample lists 55,000 to 75,000 clones; 70% to 90% were seen once. The receptor was isolated from an adult with an advanced solid tumor such as melanoma, head and neck, liver or kidney cancer. The rearrangement uses TRBV19 and TRBJ2-7; TRBD1 might be the D (6 bases). The material was CD4+ or CD8+ T cells sorted from blood, obtained in a trial of the OX40 agonist ivuxolimab. CDR3 in DNA: TGTGCCAGTAGTATACTGGGGGCCCCTTACGAGCAGTACTTC. Translating it yields CASSILGAPYEQYF.